In its sample, the clone carrying this TCR beta chain was seen many times. There are 12 residues in the CDR3. Germline V gene lookup returns CDR1 MNHEY and CDR2 SVGEGT. With 7 bases removed from V and 5 bases from J, the gap between germline ends came to 11 bases. This sample stems from a study of T-cell memory formation after mild COVID-19. Constant-segment primers and 5'RACE yielded cDNA libraries for TCR alpha and TCR beta, each carrying sample barcodes and UMIs. TCRdb processed the 5' RACE reads anew with MiXCR; each CDR3 protein has one entry. The table shows 200,000 to 250,000 distinct CDR3 sequences, with approximately 10% occurring only once.

This sequence joins TRBV6-2 or TRBV6-3 and TRBJ1-2, with a tentative D call TRBD1 (5 bases). The sample comprised PBMCs or a T cell subset sorted from them (not recorded which). The clonotype comes from a young man who had mild COVID-19 (a few samples of this study predate the infection). Cell type and time point are not known. The CDR3 sequence: CASKQSGYGYTF. The DNA for the CDR3 is TGTGCCAGCAAGCAATCAGGGTATGGCTACACCTTC.